The source of this TCR beta chain is a study of blood T cell repertoires in COVID-19. About the study: PBMCs, B-cell-depleted T cells, or T cells were the source of the cDNA or gDNA that made up the material.

Per the original methods: Scientists estimated how many nucleated cells there were by amplifying reference gene primers. Libraries were prepared by immunoSEQ multiplex PCR; TCRdb keeps only in-frame clonotypes and omits some of them. V, J and clone size were drawn from that table, and D and trimming were deduced from the DNA. The data contain under 250,000 clones, 81% of them singletons. V lost 2 bases and J lost 5; bases outside the gene matches: 20. This CDR3 is 20 amino acids long. Germline lookup yields CDR1 SGHKS and CDR2 YYEKEE (reference sequence). The chain is built from TRBV5-5 and TRBJ2-3; TRBD2 matches at 10 bases. Input material: PBMCs or T cells enriched from blood (not recorded which). This TCR was recovered from a woman aged 45 to 65 with acute COVID-19. The DNA of the CDR3 is TGTGCCAGCAGCTTCCCGACAGGGGCCGGTAGCGGGGGGAGTGTAGATACGCAGTATTTT. This codes for CASSFPTGAGSGGSVDTQYF.